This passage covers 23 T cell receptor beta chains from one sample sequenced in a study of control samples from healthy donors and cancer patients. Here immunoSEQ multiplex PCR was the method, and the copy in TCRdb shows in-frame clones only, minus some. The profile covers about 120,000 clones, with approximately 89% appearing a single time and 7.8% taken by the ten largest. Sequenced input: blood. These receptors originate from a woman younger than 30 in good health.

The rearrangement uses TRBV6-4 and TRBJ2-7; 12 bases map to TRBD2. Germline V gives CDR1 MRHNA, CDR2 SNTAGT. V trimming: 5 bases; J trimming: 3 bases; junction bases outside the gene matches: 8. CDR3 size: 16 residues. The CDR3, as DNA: TGTGCCAGCAGTTTAGGGCTAGCGGGAGGGGGCTACGAGCAGTACTTC. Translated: CASSLGLAGGGYEQYF.

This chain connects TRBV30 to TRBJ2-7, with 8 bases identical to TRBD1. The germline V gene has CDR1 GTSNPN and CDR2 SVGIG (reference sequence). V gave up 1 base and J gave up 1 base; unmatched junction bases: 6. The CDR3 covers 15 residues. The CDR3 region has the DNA TGTGCCTGGAGTGGGGGGACAGGTAATTCCTACGAGCAGTACTTC. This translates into CAWSGGTGNSYEQYF.

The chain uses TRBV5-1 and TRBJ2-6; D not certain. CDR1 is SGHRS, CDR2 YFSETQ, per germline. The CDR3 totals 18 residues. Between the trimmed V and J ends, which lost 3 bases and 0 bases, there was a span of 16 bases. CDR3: CASSSGRSTISGANVLTF. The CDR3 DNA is TGCGCCAGCAGCTCCGGACGAAGCACCATCTCTGGGGCCAACGTCCTGACTTTC.

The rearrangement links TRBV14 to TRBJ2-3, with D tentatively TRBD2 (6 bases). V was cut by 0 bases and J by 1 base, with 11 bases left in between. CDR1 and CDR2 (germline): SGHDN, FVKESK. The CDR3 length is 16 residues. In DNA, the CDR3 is TGTGCCAGCAGCCAAGAAGACCGGGAGCGCACAGATACGCAGTATTTT. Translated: CASSQEDRERTDTQYF.

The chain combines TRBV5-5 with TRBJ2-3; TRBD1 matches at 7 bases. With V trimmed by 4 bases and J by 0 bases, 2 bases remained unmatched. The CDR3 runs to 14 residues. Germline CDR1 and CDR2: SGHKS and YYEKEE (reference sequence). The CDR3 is CASSVTGSTDTQYF. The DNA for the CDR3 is TGTGCCAGCAGCGTGACAGGGAGCACAGATACGCAGTATTTT.

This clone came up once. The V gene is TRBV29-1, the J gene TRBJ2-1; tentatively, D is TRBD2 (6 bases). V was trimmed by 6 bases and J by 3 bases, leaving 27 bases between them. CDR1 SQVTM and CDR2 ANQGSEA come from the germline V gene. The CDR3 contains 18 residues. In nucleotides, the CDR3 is TGCAGCGTCGCCGAAACGGACCCGAGGACTACTATCTACAATGAGCAGTTCTTC. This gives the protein CSVAETDPRTTIYNEQFF.

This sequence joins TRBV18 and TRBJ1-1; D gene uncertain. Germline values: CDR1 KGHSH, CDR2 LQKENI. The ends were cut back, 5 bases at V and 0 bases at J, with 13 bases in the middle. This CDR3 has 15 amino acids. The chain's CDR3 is CASSEFGRMNTEAFF. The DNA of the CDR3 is TGTGCCAGCTCAGAGTTCGGCAGGATGAACACTGAAGCTTTCTTT.

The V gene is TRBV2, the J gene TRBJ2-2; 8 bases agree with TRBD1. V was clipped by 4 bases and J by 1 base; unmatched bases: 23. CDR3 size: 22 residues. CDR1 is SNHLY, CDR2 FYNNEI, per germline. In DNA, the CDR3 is TGTGCCAGCAGTGTCCATGTCCCGTTAGAACAGGGGGATTTGTGGAACACCGGGGAGCTGTTTTTT. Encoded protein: CASSVHVPLEQGDLWNTGELFF. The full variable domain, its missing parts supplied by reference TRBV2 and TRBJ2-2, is EPEVTQTPSHQVTQMGQEVILRCVPISNHLYFYWYRQILGQKVEFLVSFYNNEISEKSEIFDDQFSVERPDGSNFTLKIRSTKLEDSAMYFCASSVHVPLEQGDLWNTGELFFGEGSRLTVL.

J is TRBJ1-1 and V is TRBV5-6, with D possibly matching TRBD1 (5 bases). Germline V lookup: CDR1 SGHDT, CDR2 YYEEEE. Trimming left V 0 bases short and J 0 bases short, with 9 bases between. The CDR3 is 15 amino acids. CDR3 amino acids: CASSLEETVNTEAFF. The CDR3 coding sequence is TGTGCCAGCAGCTTGGAGGAGACAGTGAACACTGAAGCTTTCTTT.

CDR3 DNA: TGTGCCAGCAGTTCTCGACAGGGCATTGTCCCTGCCTACGAGCAGTACTTC. Translating gives CASSSRQGIVPAYEQYF. The chain joins TRBV27 to TRBJ2-7; 7 nucleotides line up with TRBD1. The V and J ends lost 4 bases and 2 bases, in that order; junction bases with no gene match: 14. The CDR3 totals 17 residues. The germline V gene encodes CDR1 MNHEY and CDR2 SMNVEV (reference sequence).

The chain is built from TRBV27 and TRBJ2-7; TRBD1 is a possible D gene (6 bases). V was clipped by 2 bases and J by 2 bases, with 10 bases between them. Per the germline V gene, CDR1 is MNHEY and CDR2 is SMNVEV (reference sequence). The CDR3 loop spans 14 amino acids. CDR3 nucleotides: TGTGCCAGCAGTTTAAACAGGGTTACCTACGAGCAGTACTTC. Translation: CASSLNRVTYEQYF.

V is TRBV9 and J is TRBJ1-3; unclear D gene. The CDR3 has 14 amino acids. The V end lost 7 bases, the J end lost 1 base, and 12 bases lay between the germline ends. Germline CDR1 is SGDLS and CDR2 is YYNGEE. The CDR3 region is CASSVAFSGNTIYF. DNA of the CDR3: TGTGCCAGCTCCGTGGCTTTTTCTGGAAACACCATATATTTT.

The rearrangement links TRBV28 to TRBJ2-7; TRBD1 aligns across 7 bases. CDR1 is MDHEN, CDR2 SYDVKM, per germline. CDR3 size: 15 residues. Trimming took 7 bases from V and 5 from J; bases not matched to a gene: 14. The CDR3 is CASTGPATGLNEQYF. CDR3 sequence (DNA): TGTGCCAGCACCGGCCCCGCGACAGGGCTCAACGAGCAGTACTTC.

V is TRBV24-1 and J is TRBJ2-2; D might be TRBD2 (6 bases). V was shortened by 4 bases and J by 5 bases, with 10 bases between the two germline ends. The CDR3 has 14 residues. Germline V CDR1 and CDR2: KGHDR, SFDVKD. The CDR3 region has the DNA TGTGCCACCAGTGACCCGGGGGTAACCGGGGAGCTGTTTTTT. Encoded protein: CATSDPGVTGELFF.

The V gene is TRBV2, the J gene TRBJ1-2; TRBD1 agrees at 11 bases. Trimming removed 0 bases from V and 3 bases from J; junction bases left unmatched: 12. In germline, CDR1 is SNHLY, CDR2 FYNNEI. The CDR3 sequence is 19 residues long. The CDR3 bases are TGTGCCAGCAGTGAAGCGCTTCATACCGGACAGGGGGCTGACTATGGCTACACCTTC. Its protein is CASSEALHTGQGADYGYTF.

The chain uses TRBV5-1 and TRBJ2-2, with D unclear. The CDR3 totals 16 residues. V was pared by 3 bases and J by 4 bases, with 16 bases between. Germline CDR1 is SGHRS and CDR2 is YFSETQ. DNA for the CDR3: TGCGCCAGCAGCTCCTATTTCAGCTCTACCACCGGGGAGCTGTTTTTT. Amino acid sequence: CASSSYFSSTTGELFF.

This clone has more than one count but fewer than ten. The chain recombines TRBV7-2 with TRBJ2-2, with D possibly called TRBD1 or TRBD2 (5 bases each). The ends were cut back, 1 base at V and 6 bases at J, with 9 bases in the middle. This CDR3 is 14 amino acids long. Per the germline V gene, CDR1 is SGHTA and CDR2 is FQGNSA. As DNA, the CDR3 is TGTGCCAGCAGCTTAGATGGGGGACCCGGGGAGCTGTTTTTT. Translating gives CASSLDGGPGELFF.

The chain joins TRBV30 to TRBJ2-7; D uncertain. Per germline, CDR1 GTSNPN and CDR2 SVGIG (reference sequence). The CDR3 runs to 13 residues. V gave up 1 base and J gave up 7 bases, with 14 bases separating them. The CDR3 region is CAWSGSRNGEQYF. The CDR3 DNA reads TGTGCCTGGAGTGGATCTAGGAACGGAGAGCAGTACTTC.

CDR3 sequence reads: CSADRVTEAFF. DNA of the CDR3: TGCAGTGCGGACAGGGTCACTGAAGCTTTCTTT. The chain recombines TRBV20-1 with TRBJ1-1; 8 bases are shared with TRBD1. Trimming at V came to 6 bases and at J to 4 bases, leaving 1 base not matched to a gene. The CDR3 length is 11 residues. Germline CDR1 is DFQATT and CDR2 is SNEGSKA (reference sequence).

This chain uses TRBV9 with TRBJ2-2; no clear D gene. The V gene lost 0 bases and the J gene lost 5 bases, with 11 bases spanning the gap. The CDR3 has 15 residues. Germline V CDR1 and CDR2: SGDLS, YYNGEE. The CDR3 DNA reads TGTGCCAGCAGCGTAGAAGGAGAAGGTACCGGGGAGCTGTTTTTT. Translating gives CASSVEGEGTGELFF.

This chain's CDR3 is CASSCPGSSVPYEQYF. In DNA, the CDR3 is TGTGCCAGCAGTTGCCCCGGGTCCTCAGTTCCCTACGAGCAGTACTTC. The chain employs TRBV6-4 and TRBJ2-7; D ambiguous. V was cut by 5 bases and J by 2 bases, with 19 bases left in between. There are 16 residues in the CDR3. CDR1 and CDR2 from the germline V gene are MRHNA and SNTAGT.

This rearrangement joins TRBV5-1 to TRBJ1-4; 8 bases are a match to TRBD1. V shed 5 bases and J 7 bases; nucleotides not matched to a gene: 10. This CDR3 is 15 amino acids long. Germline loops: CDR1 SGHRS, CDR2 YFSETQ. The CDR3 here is CASRISGTGVEKLFF. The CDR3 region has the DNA TGCGCCAGCAGAATCTCCGGGACAGGTGTTGAAAAACTGTTTTTT.

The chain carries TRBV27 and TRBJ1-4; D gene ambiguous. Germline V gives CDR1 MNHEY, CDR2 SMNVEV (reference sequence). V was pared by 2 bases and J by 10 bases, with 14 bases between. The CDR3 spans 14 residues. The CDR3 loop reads CASSLQVGVGKLFF. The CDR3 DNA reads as TGTGCCAGCAGTTTACAGGTCGGGGTGGGAAAACTGTTTTTT.